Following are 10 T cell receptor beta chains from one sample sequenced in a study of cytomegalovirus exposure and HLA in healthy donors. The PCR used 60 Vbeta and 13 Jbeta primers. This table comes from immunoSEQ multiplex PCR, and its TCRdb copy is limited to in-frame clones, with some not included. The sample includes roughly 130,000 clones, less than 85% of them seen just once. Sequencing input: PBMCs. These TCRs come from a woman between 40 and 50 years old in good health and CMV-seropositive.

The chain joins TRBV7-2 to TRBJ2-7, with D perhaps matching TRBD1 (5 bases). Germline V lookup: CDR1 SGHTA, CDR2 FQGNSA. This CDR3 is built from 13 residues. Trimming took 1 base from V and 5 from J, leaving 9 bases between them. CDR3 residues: CASSLVWGDEQYF. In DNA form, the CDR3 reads TGTGCCAGCAGCTTAGTTTGGGGCGACGAGCAGTACTTC. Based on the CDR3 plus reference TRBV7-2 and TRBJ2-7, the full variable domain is GAGVSQSPSNKVTEKGKDVELRCDPISGHTALYWYRQSLGQGLEFLIYFQGNSAPDKSGLPSDRFSAERTGGSVSTLTIQRTQQEDSAVYLCASSLVWGDEQYFGPGTRLTVT.

The CDR3 coding sequence is TGCGCCAGCAGCCCAGGACTAGCGGGAGGGGAGCAGTACTTC. As protein: CASSPGLAGGEQYF. The chain uses TRBV5-1 and TRBJ2-5, with TRBD2 matching 15 bases. After removal of 4 bases from V and 11 bases from J, the junction contained 6 bases not matched to a gene. The germline V gene encodes CDR1 SGHRS and CDR2 YFSETQ. CDR3 length equals 14 residues.

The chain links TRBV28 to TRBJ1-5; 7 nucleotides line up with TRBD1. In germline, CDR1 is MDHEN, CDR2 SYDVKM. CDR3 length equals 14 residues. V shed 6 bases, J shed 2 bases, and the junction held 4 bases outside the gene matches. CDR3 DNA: TGTGCCAGCAGCCAAACAGGGGGCAATCAGCCCCAGCATTTT. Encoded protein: CASSQTGGNQPQHF.

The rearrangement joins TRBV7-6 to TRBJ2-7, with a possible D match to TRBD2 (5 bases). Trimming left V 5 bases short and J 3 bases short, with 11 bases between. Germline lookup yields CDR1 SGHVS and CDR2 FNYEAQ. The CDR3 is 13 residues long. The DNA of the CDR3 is TGTGCCAGCAGCAAGCAACTAGACTACGAGCAGTACTTC. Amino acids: CASSKQLDYEQYF. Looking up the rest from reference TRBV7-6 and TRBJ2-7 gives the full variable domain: GAGVSQSPRYKVTKRGQDVALRCDPISGHVSLYWYRQALGQGPEFLTYFNYEAQQDKSGLPNDRFSAERPEGSISTLTIQRTEQRDSAMYRCASSKQLDYEQYFGPGTRLTVT.

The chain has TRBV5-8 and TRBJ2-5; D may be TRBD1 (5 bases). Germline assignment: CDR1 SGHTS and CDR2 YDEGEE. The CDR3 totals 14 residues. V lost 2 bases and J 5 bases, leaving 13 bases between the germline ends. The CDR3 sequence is CASSFVKAGETQYF. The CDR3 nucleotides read TGTGCCAGCAGCTTTGTGAAAGCAGGGGAGACCCAGTACTTC. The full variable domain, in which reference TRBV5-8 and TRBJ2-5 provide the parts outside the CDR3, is EAGVTQSPTHLIKTRGQQATLRCSPISGHTSVYWYQQALGLGLQFLLWYDEGEERNRGNFPPRFSGRQFPNYSSELNVNALELEDSALYLCASSFVKAGETQYFGPGTRLLVL.

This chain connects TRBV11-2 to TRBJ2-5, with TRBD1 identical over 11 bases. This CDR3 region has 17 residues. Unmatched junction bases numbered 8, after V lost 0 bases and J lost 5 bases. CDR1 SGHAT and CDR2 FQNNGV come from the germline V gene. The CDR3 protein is CASSLERTGGARETQYF. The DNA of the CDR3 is TGTGCCAGCAGCTTAGAGAGGACAGGGGGCGCGCGGGAGACCCAGTACTTC.

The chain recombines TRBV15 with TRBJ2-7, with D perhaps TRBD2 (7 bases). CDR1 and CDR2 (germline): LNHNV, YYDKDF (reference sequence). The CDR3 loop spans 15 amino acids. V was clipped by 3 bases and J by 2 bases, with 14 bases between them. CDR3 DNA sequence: TGTGCCACCAGCAGGGGGGGGAGGACAGCCTACGAGCAGTACTTC. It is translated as CATSRGGRTAYEQYF.

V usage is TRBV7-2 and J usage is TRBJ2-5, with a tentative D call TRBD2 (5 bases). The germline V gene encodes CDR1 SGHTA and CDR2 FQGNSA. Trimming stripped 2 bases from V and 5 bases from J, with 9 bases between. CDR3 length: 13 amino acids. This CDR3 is CASSLWTRETQYF. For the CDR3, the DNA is TGTGCCAGCAGCTTATGGACTCGGGAGACCCAGTACTTC.

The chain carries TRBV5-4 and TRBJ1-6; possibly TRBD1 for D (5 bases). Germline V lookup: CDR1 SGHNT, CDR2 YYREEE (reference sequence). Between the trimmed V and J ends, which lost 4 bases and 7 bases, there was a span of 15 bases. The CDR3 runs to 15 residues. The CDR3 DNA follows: TGTGCCAGCAGCCCGCAGCGGGGCTTAAATTCACCCCTCCACTTT. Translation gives CASSPQRGLNSPLHF.

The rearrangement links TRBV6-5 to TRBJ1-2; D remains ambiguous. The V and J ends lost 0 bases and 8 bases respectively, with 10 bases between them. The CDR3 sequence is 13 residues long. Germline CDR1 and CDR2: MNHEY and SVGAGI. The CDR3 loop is CASSYSDGRGYTF. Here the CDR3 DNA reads TGTGCCAGCAGTTACTCGGATGGGAGGGGCTACACCTTC.